Reported below is one T cell receptor (beta chain). With V trimmed by 6 bases and J by 5 bases, 0 bases remained unmatched. The CDR3 runs 11 residues. The sample is drawn from a study of blood T cell repertoires in COVID-19. In the original workflow: Reference gene primer amplification gave estimated nucleated cell counts. Repertoires were generated with immunoSEQ multiplex PCR, while TCRdb's copy carries only in-frame clones and drops some. The DNA was the basis for D and trimming; V, J and clone size are from that table. Of more than 95,000 clones in the sample, roughly four fifths were seen once. The sample consisted of peripheral blood. This chain joins TRBV12-3 or TRBV12-4 and TRBJ1-2; 7 bases agree with TRBD1. The sequence came from a man in his fifties or sixties with acute or convalescent COVID-19. CDR3 bases: TGTGCCAGCAGCAGGGGGTATGGCTACACCTTC. Translation gives CASSRGYGYTF.